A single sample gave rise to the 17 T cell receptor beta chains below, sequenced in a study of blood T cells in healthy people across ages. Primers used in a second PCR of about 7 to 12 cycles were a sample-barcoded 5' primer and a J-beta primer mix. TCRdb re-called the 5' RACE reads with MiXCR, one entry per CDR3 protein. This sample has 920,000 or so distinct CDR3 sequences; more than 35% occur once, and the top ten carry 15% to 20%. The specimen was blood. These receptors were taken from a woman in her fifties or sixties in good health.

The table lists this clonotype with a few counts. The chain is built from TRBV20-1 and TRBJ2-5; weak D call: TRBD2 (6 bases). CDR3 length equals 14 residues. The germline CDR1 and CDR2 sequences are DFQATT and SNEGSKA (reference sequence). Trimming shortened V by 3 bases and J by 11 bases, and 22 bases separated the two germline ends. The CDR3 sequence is CSARRAGGFREQYF. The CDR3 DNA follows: TGCAGTGCTAGGAGGGCGGGCGGCTTTCGGGAGCAGTACTTC.

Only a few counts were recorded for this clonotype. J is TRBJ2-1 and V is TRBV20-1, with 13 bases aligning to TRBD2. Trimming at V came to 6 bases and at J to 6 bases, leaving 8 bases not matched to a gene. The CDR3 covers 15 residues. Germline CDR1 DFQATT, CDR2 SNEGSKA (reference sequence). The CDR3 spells CSATSGRAVSNEQFF. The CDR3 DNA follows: TGCAGTGCCACTAGCGGGAGGGCCGTTAGCAATGAGCAGTTCTTC.

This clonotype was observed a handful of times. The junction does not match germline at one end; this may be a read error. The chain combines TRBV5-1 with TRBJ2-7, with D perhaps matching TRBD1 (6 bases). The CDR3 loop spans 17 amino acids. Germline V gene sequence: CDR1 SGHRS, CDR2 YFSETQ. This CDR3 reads CASSWTASNALSCEQYF. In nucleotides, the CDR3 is TGCGCCAGCAGCTGGACAGCATCGAATGCACTCTCCTGCGAGCAGTACTTC.

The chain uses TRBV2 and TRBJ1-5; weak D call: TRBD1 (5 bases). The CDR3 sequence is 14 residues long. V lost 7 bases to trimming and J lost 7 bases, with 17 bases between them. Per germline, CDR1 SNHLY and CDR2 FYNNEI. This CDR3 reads CASTAAQGRQPQHF. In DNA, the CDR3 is TGTGCCAGCACTGCGGCGCAGGGCCGACAGCCCCAGCATTTT.

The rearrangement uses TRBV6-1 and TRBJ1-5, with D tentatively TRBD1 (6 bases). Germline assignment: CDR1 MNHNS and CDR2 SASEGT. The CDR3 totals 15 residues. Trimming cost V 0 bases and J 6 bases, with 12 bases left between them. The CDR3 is CASSEALSGVQPQHF. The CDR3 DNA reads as TGTGCCAGCAGTGAAGCTTTATCAGGGGTTCAGCCCCAGCATTTT.

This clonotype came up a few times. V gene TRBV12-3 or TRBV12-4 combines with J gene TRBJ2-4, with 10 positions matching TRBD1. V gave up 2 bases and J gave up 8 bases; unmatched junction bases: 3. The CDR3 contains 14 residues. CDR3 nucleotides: TGTGCCAGCAGTTTATGGGACAGGGGTGACATTCAGTACTTC. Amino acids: CASSLWDRGDIQYF.

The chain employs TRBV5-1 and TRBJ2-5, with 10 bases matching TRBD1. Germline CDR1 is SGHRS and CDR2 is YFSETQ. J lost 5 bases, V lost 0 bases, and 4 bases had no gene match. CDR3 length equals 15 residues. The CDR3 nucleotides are TGCGCCAGCAGCTTGGCCGGGACAGGGGTTGAGACCCAGTACTTC. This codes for CASSLAGTGVETQYF. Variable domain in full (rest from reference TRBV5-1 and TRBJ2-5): KAGVTQTPRYLIKTRGQQVTLSCSPISGHRSVSWYQQTPGQGLQFLFEYFSETQRNKGNFPGRFSGRQFSNSRSEMNVSTLELGDSALYLCASSLAGTGVETQYFGPGTRLLVL.

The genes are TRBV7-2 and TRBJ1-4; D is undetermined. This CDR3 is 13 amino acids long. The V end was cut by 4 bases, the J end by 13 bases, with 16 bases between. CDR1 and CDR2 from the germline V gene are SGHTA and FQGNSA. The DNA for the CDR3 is TGTGCCAGCAGCTCCTCTCCCGGAAGGTTACTGTTTTTT. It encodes CASSSSPGRLLFF.

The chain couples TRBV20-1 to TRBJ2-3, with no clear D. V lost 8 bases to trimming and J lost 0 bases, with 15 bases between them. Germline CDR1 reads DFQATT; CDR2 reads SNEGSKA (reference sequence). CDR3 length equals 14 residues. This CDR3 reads CSPTPSGSTDTQYF. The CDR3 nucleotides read TGCAGTCCGACCCCTAGTGGCAGCACAGATACGCAGTATTTT.

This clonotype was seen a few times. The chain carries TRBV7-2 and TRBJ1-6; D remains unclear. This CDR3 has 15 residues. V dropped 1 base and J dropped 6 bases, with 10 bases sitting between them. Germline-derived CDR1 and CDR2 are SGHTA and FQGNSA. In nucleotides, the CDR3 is TGTGCCAGCAGCTTAGAGACCCGTGGTAATTCACCCCTCCACTTT. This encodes CASSLETRGNSPLHF.

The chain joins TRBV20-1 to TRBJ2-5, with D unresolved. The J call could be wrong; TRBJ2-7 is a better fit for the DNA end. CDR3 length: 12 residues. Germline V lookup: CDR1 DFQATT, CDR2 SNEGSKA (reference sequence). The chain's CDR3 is CSASRTDYEQYF. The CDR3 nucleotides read TGCAGTGCTAGCCGGACGGATTACGAGCAGTACTTC.

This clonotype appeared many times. The CDR3 DNA reads as TGTGCCAGCAGCTGGGGGGCCAATGAGCAGTTCTTC. Amino acid sequence: CASSWGANEQFF. The chain carries TRBV11-2 and TRBJ2-1; D is perhaps TRBD1 or TRBD2 (6 bases each). The CDR3 contains 12 residues. The germline gives CDR1 SGHAT, CDR2 FQNNGV. V gave up 4 bases and J gave up 6 bases, with 7 bases separating them.

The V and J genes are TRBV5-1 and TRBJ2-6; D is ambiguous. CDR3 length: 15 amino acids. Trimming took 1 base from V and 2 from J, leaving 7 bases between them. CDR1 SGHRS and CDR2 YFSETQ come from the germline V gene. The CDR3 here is CASSLSVAGANVLTF. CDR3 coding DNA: TGCGCCAGCAGCTTGTCCGTAGCTGGGGCCAACGTCCTGACTTTC.

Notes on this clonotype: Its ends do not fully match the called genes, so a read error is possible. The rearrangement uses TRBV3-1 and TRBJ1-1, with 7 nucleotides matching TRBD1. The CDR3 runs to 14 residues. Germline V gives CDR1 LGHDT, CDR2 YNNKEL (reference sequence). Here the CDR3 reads CASNQQGLGTEAFF. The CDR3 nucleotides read TGTGCCAGCAACCAACAGGGGCTTGGCACTGAAGCTTTCTTT. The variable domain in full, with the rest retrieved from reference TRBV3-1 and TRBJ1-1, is DTAVSQTPKYLVTQMGNDKSIKCEQNLGHDTMYWYKQDSKKFLKIMFSYNNKELIINETVPNRFSPKSPDKAHLNLHINSLELGDSAVYFCASNQQGLGTEAFFGQGTRLTVV.

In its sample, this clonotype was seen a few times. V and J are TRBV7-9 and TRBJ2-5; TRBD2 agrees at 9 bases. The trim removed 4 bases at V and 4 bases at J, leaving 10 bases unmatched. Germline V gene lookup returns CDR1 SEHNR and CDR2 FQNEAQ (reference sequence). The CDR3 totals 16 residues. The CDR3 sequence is CASSSPSGRWRETQYF. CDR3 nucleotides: TGTGCCAGCAGCTCTCCAAGCGGGAGGTGGAGAGAGACCCAGTACTTC. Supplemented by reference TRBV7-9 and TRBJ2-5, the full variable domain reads DTGVSQNPRHKITKRGQNVTFRCDPISEHNRLYWYRQTLGQGPEFLTYFQNEAQLEKSRLLSDRFSAERPKGSFSTLEIQRTEQGDSAMYLCASSSPSGRWRETQYFGPGTRLLVL.

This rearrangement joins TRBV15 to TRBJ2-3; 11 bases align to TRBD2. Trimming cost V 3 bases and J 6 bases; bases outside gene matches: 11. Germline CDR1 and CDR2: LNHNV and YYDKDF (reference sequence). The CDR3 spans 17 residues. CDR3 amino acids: CATSRLSGTSGPDTQYF. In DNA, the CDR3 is TGTGCCACCAGCAGGTTATCTGGGACTAGCGGCCCCGATACGCAGTATTTT. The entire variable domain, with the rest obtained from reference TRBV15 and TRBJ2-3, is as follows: DAMVIQNPRYQVTQFGKPVTLSCSQTLNHNVMYWYQQKSSQAPKLLFHYYDKDFNNEADTPDNFQSRRPNTSFCFLDIRSPGLGDTAMYLCATSRLSGTSGPDTQYFGPGTRLTVL.

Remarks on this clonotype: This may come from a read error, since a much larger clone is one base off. CDR3 sequence: CASSQGPWNEQYF. The CDR3 nucleotides are TGTGCCAGCAGCCAAGGTCCGTGGAATGAGCAGTACTTC. This chain links TRBV4-2 with TRBJ2-1; D not certain. Gene TRBJ2-7 matches the end of the DNA better, so the J call may be wrong. The CDR3 sequence is 13 residues long. Germline-derived CDR1 and CDR2 are LGHNA and YNFKEQ.